A single sample gave rise to the 8 T cell receptor beta chains below, sequenced in a study of blood T cell repertoires in COVID-19. TCRdb keeps only in-frame clones here, not all; method: immunoSEQ multiplex PCR. The sample lists 150,000 to 200,000 clones, 70% to 90% occurring once. The sequencing input was peripheral blood. The receptors derive from a human donor in a cohort sampled during active COVID-19.

The chain couples TRBV7-9 to TRBJ1-2; weak D call: TRBD1 (5 bases). Trimming cost V 2 bases and J 4 bases, with 17 bases left between them. The CDR3 covers 16 residues. Per germline, CDR1 SEHNR and CDR2 FQNEAQ (reference sequence). The CDR3 sequence: CASSLSGGEQSYGYTF. The CDR3 nucleotides read TGTGCCAGCAGCTTATCGGGGGGGGAACAGAGCTATGGCTACACCTTC.

The chain has TRBV11-3 and TRBJ1-1; D may be TRBD1 (5 bases). The germline gives CDR1 SGHNT, CDR2 YENEEA. CDR3 length: 12 residues. Trimming took off 1 base at V and 7 bases at J, with 7 bases between the two ends. The CDR3: CASSLVDSEAFF. Written as DNA, the CDR3 is TGTGCCAGCAGCTTAGTCGACAGTGAAGCTTTCTTT.

The CDR3 protein is CASSILGLGQDNQPQHF. In DNA, the CDR3 is TGTGCCAGTAGTATTCTGGGCCTTGGGCAGGACAATCAGCCCCAGCATTTT. V gene TRBV19 combines with J gene TRBJ1-5; D is undetermined. The CDR3 runs to 17 residues. V was pared by 3 bases and J by 3 bases, with 18 bases between. Germline V gene lookup returns CDR1 LNHDA and CDR2 SQIVND (reference sequence). Supplemented by reference TRBV19 and TRBJ1-5, the full variable domain reads DGGITQSPKYLFRKEGQNVTLSCEQNLNHDAMYWYRQDPGQGLRLIYYSQIVNDFQKGDIAEGYSVSREKKESFPLTVTSAQKNPTAFYLCASSILGLGQDNQPQHFGDGTRLSIL.

The chain employs TRBV5-1 and TRBJ2-6; no firm D call. This CDR3 spans 17 amino acids. Deletions cut 2 bases from V and 0 bases from J, with 12 bases between. The V gene's germline CDR1 is SGHRS and CDR2 YFSETQ. The CDR3: CASSLTASNSGANVLTF. The DNA of the CDR3 is TGCGCCAGCAGCTTAACTGCCTCGAACTCTGGGGCCAACGTCCTGACTTTC. The full variable domain, with the rest looked up from reference TRBV5-1 and TRBJ2-6, is KAGVTQTPRYLIKTRGQQVTLSCSPISGHRSVSWYQQTPGQGLQFLFEYFSETQRNKGNFPGRFSGRQFSNSRSEMNVSTLELGDSALYLCASSLTASNSGANVLTFGAGSRLTVL.

The rearrangement joins TRBV5-4 to TRBJ2-5; the D gene is possibly TRBD2 (6 bases). Germline-derived CDR1 and CDR2 are SGHNT and YYREEE (reference sequence). Trimming removed 3 bases at V and 8 bases at J, with 14 bases between. This CDR3 spans 13 amino acids. CDR3 sequence reads: CASSSGLPVTQYF. CDR3 nucleotide sequence: TGTGCCAGCAGCTCGGGACTCCCGGTCACCCAGTACTTC.

J is TRBJ1-1 and V is TRBV5-4, with D hard to call. Trimming cost V 5 bases and J 8 bases, with 16 bases left between them. Germline CDR1 and CDR2: SGHNT and YYREEE (reference sequence). CDR3 size: 13 residues. CDR3 DNA sequence: TGTGCCAGCAGTGGGAGGGATAGCTTGGAAGCTTTCTTT. Protein sequence: CASSGRDSLEAFF.

The chain links TRBV9 to TRBJ2-7; possibly TRBD1 for D (5 bases). V was shortened by 0 bases and J by 5 bases, with 12 bases between the two germline ends. CDR1 and CDR2 (germline): SGDLS, YYNGEE. The CDR3 length is 14 residues. The DNA of the CDR3 is TGTGCCAGCAGCGTAGGCCAGGGTAGCCACGAGCAGTACTTC. Encoded protein: CASSVGQGSHEQYF.

The chain carries TRBV7-9 and TRBJ1-1, with no clear D. Germline V gene lookup returns CDR1 SEHNR and CDR2 FQNEAQ (reference sequence). Trimming removed 5 bases from V and 4 bases from J, with 8 bases in between. The CDR3 is 12 residues long. CDR3 DNA: TGTGCCAGCAGCATTGGCCGCACTGAAGCTTTCTTT. It yields the protein CASSIGRTEAFF.